This T cell receptor (beta chain) comes out of a study of blood T cells in healthy people across ages. Points from the study as a whole: The long-lived group displayed more naive CD4+ cells, plus higher diversity, than the aged donors did. Per-million-T-cell TCR beta diversity fell roughly linearly with age.

The germline gives CDR1 GTSNPN, CDR2 SVGIG (reference sequence). Deletions cut 2 bases from V and 11 bases from J, with 12 bases between. The CDR3 has 11 amino acids. Those donating, healthy Caucasian individuals from Russia, were aged about 6 to 95. Each individual donor underwent a draw of ten milliliters of peripheral blood. Using a J-beta primer mix together with a sample-barcoded 5' primer, a second PCR was run for roughly 6 to 12 cycles. In TCRdb, the 5' RACE reads were re-called with MiXCR into one record per CDR3 protein. This sample has more than 1.4 million distinct CDR3 sequences, with approximately 40% found just once. A word on this clonotype: The antigen remains unidentified.

Sequencing was performed on blood. The chain carries TRBV30 and TRBJ1-1; D gene unclear. The receptor's source is a woman aged 18 to 35 in good health. The CDR3 DNA sequence: TGTGCCTGGAGTTGGGAAGGGCGCGCTTTCTTT. It codes for CAWSWEGRAFF.